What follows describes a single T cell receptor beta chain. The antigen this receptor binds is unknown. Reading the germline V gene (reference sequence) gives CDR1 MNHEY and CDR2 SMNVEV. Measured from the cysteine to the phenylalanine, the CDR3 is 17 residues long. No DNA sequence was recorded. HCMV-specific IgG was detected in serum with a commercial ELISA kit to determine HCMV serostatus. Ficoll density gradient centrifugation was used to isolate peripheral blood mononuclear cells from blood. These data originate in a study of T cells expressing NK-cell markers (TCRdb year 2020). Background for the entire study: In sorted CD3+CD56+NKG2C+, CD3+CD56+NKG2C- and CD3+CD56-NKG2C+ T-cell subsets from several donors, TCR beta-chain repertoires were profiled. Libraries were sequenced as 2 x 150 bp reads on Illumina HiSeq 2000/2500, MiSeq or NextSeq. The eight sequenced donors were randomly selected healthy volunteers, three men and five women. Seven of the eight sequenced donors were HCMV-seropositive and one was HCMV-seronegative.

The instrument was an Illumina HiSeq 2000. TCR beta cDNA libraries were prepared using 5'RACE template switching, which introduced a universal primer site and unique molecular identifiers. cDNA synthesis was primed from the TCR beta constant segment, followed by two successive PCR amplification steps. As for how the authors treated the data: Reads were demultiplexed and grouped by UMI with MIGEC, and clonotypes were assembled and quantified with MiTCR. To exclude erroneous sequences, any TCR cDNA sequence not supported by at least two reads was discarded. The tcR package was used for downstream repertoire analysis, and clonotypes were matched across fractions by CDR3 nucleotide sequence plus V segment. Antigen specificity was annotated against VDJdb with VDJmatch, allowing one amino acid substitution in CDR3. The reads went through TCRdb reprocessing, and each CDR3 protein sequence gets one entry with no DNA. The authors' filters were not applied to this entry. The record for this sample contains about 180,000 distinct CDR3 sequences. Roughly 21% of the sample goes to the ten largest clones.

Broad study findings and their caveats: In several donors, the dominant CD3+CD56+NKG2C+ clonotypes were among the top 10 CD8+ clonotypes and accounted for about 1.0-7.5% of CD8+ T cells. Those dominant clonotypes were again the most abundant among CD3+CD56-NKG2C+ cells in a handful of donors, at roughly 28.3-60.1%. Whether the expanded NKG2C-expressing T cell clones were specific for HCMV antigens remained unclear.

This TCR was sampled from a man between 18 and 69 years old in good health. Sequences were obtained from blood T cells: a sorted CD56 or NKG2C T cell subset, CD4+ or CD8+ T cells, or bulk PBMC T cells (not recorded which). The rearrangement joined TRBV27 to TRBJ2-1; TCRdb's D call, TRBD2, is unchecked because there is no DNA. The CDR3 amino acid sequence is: CASSFVKQGLDYNEQFF.